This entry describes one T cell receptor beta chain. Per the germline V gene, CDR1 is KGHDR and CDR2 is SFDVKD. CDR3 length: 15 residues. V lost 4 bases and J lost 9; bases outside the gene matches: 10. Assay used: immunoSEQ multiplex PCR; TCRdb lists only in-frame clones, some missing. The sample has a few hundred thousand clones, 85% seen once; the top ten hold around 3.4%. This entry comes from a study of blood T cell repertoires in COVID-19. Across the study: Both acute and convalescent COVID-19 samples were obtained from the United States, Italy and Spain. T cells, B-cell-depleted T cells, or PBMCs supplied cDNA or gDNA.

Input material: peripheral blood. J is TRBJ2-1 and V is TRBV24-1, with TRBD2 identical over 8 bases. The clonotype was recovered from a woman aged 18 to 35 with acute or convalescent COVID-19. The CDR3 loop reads CATSESGSGLGEQFF. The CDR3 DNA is TGTGCCACCAGTGAAAGCGGGAGCGGTTTGGGTGAGCAGTTCTTC.